The clone carrying this T cell receptor beta chain turned up a few times. The data were obtained in a study of preoperative IRX-2 immunotherapy in early breast cancer. Here immunoSEQ multiplex PCR was the method, and the copy in TCRdb shows in-frame clones only, minus some. The table lists more than 35,000 clones, roughly 80% of them singletons. Treatment of the sample: preoperative locoregional IRX-2 cytokine immunotherapy. The CDR3 is 17 residues long. Looked up from germline, CDR1 is LNHDA and CDR2 is SQIVND (reference sequence). With V trimmed by 7 bases and J by 2 bases, 13 bases remained unmatched.

This sequence joins TRBV19 and TRBJ1-5; 8 bases are shared with TRBD1. The sample was tumor tissue, taken after IRX-2 immunotherapy. The TCR was taken from a human donor with breast cancer. The CDR3 region is CASTLSRGLGGNQPQHF. For the CDR3, the DNA is TGTGCCAGTACCCTTTCCAGGGGGCTCGGCGGCAATCAGCCCCAGCATTTT.